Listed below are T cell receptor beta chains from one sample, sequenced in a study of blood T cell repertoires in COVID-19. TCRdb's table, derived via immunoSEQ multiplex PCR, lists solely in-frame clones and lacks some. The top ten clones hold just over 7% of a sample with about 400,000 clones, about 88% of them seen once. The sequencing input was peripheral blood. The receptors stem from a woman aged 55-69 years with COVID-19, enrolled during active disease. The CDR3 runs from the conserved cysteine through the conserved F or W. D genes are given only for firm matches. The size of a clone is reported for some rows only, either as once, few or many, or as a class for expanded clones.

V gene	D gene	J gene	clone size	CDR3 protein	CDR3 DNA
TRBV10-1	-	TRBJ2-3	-	CASSESWQGPTDTQYF	TGCGCCAGCAGTGAGTCCTGGCAGGGGCCCACAGATACGCAGTATTTT
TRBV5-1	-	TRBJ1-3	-	CASRATVSSGNTIYF	TGCGCCAGCAGAGCGACGGTGAGCTCTGGAAACACCATATATTTT
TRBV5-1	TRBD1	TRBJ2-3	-	CASSGQGWTDTQYF	TGCGCCAGCAGCGGACAGGGGTGGACAGATACGCAGTATTTT
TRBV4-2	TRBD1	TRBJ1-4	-	CASSAHPGQNEKLFF	TGTGCCAGCAGCGCTCACCCGGGACAGAATGAAAAACTGTTTTTT
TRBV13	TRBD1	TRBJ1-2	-	CASSGRGRTGVDGYTF	TGTGCCAGCAGCGGCCGGGGTCGGACAGGGGTCGATGGCTACACCTTC
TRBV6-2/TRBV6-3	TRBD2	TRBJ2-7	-	CASSDGLASYF	TGTGCCAGCAGTGACGGACTAGCATCGTACTTC
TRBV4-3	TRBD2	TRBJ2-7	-	CASSQDGGVAGSSYEQYF	TGCGCCAGCAGCCAAGATGGCGGAGTAGCGGGGAGCTCCTACGAGCAGTACTTC
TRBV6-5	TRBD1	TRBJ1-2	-	CASSPGQGRYTF	TGTGCCAGCAGTCCGGGACAGGGGCGCTACACCTTC
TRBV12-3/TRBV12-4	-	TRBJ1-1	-	CASSALSTEAFF	TGTGCCAGCAGTGCGTTAAGTACTGAAGCTTTCTTT
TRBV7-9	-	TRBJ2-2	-	CASSFLSTGELFF	TGTGCCAGCAGCTTTCTCAGTACCGGGGAGCTGTTTTTT
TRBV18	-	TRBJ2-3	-	CASSPDTSTDTQYF	TGTGCCAGCTCACCAGATACTAGCACAGATACGCAGTATTTT
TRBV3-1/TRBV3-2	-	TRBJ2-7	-	CASSREGQWGAGAFYEQYF	TGTGCCAGCAGCCGTGAGGGACAGTGGGGAGCGGGGGCCTTCTACGAGCAGTACTTC
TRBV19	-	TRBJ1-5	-	CASSPNNQPQHF	TGTGCCAGTAGCCCCAACAATCAGCCCCAGCATTTT
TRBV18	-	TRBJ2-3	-	CASSPREVVTDTQYF	TGTGCCAGCTCACCCCGTGAGGTAGTCACAGATACGCAGTATTTT
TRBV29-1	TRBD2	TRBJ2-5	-	CSVGASGGGETQYF	TGCAGCGTTGGGGCTAGCGGGGGTGGAGAGACCCAGTACTTC
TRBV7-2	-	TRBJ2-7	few	CASSLGAFGDEQYF	TGTGCCAGCAGCTTAGGCGCATTCGGGGACGAGCAGTACTTC
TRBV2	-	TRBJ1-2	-	CASRLGRANYGYTF	TGTGCCAGCAGACTCGGCAGGGCTAACTATGGCTACACCTTC
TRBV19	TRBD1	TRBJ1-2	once	CATSRRGQLDGYTF	TGTGCCACCAGCCGGAGGGGGCAGTTAGATGGCTACACCTTC
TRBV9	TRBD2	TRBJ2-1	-	CASSVGGTSHEQFF	TGTGCCAGCAGCGTAGGAGGGACTAGTCATGAGCAGTTCTTC
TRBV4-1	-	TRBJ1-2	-	CASSQDYGNYGYTF	TGCGCCAGCAGCCAAGATTACGGTAACTATGGCTACACCTTC
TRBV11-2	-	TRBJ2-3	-	CASSLVSRARTDTQYF	TGTGCCAGCAGCTTAGTAAGCAGGGCACGCACAGATACGCAGTATTTT
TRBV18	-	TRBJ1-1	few	CASSPTTGSTEAFF	TGTGCCAGCTCACCCACCACAGGTTCCACTGAAGCTTTCTTT
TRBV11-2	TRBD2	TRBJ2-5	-	CASSLVAGGKETQYF	TGTGCCAGCAGCTTAGTAGCGGGGGGGAAGGAGACCCAGTACTTC
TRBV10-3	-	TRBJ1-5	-	CAISESGLNQPQHF	TGTGCCATCAGTGAATCAGGGCTCAATCAGCCCCAGCATTTT
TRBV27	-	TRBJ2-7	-	CASSKDRSSYEQYF	TGTGCCAGCAGTAAAGACCGGAGCTCCTACGAGCAGTACTTC
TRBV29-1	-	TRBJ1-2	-	CSVAGAATYGYTF	TGCAGCGTTGCCGGAGCGGCAACCTATGGCTACACCTTC
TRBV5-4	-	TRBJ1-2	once	CASSVLSNYGYTF	TGTGCCAGCTCGGTACTATCAAACTATGGCTACACCTTC
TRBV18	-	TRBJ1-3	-	CASSTASSSGNTIYF	TGTGCCAGCTCAACAGCCTCGAGCTCTGGAAACACCATATATTTT
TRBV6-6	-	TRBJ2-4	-	CASSYSPQLAKNIQYF	TGTGCCAGCAGTTACAGTCCTCAACTAGCCAAAAACATTCAGTACTTC
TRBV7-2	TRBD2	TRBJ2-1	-	CASSLNGGGVDEQFF	TGTGCCAGCAGCTTGAATGGCGGGGGAGTCGATGAGCAGTTCTTC
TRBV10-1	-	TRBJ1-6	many	CASSEPEGNSPLHF	TGCGCCAGCAGTGAACCGGAGGGGAATTCACCCCTCCACTTT
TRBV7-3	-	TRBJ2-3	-	CASSLFGGGTDTQYF	TGTGCCAGCAGCTTATTTGGCGGGGGCACAGATACGCAGTATTTT
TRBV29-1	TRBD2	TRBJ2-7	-	CSGLAGSYEQYF	TGCAGCGGATTAGCGGGTTCCTACGAGCAGTACTTC
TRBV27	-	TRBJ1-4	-	CASSLFHTGRANEKLFF	TGTGCCAGCAGTTTGTTTCACACAGGGAGAGCTAATGAAAAACTGTTTTTT